This T cell receptor beta chain emerged from a study of blood T cells in healthy people across ages. General study results and limits: The study found more naive CD4+ cells and higher diversity in long-lived than aged donors.

Germline V gene sequence: CDR1 MNHNS, CDR2 SASEGT. V was shortened by 6 bases and J by 2 bases, with 16 bases between the two germline ends. The CDR3 sequence is 15 residues long. With regard to this clonotype: Its antigen is unidentified.

The donors, healthy Caucasians from Russia, were aged roughly 6 to 90. Combining a sample-barcoded 5' primer with a J-beta primer mix, a second PCR ran for about 7 to 11 cycles. TCRdb re-called the 5' RACE reads with MiXCR, one entry per CDR3 protein. This repertoire shows 1.4 million to 1.5 million distinct CDR3 sequences, 42% found once; its top ten account for roughly 8.2%. V and J are TRBV6-1 and TRBJ1-1; a possible D gene is TRBD1 (5 bases). Material: blood. This clonotype originated in a woman under 30 in good health. Here the CDR3 DNA reads TGTGCCAGCAGGCCTGGGACCGAGGGAAACACTGAAGCTTTCTTT. This encodes CASRPGTEGNTEAFF.